The rows below give T cell receptor beta chains drawn from one sample of a study of shared clonotypes between healthy human individuals. Sequencing used immunoSEQ multiplex PCR; TCRdb keeps in-frame clones, though not all of them. The profile shows millions of clones, more than 90% of them singletons. The sample taken for sequencing was naive CD4+ T cells sorted from blood. The origin of the receptors is a young man in good health. The CDR3 runs from the conserved cysteine through the conserved F or W. A D gene is named only where the DNA matches it firmly. Rows may omit the clone size; those that give it use once, few, many or a size class.

j_call: TRBJ2-1
d_call: NA
clone_size: NA
v_call: TRBV18
cdr3_nt: TGTGCCAGCTCACCTCAGCTAGCGGAGCAGTTCTTC
cdr3_aa: CASSPQLAEQFF

j_call: TRBJ2-7
d_call: TRBD1
clone_size: NA
v_call: TRBV10-1
cdr3_nt: TGCGCCAGCAGTGAGTCGGCGGGACAGGACGAGCAGTACTTC
cdr3_aa: CASSESAGQDEQYF

j_call: TRBJ2-6
d_call: NA
clone_size: NA
v_call: TRBV19
cdr3_nt: TGTGCCAGTAGTATAAGAGGGGGGCGCGCCTCTGGGGCCAACGTCCTGACTTTC
cdr3_aa: CASSIRGGRASGANVLTF

j_call: TRBJ2-3
d_call: NA
clone_size: NA
v_call: TRBV30
cdr3_nt: TGTGCCTGGAGCCTCCCCCCCGGAGATACGCAGTATTTT
cdr3_aa: CAWSLPPGDTQYF

j_call: TRBJ2-3
d_call: TRBD2
clone_size: NA
v_call: TRBV7-9
cdr3_nt: TGTGCCGCGGGAGGGGCAGATACGCAGTATTTT
cdr3_aa: CAAGGADTQYF

j_call: TRBJ2-7
d_call: NA
clone_size: NA
v_call: TRBV7-9
cdr3_nt: TGTGCCAGCAGCCCGGACGGTCAGGCCTACGAGCAGTACTTC
cdr3_aa: CASSPDGQAYEQYF

j_call: TRBJ1-2
d_call: NA
clone_size: NA
v_call: TRBV6-5
cdr3_nt: TGTGCCAGCAGTTTGGAGGGACCTAACTATGGCTACACCTTC
cdr3_aa: CASSLEGPNYGYTF

j_call: TRBJ1-1
d_call: TRBD1
clone_size: NA
v_call: TRBV7-6
cdr3_nt: TGTGCCAGTCGACAGGGAATGAACACTGAAGCTTTCTTT
cdr3_aa: CASRQGMNTEAFF

j_call: TRBJ2-3
d_call: TRBD2
clone_size: NA
v_call: TRBV27
cdr3_nt: TGTGCCAGCAGATTAGCGGGGGACACAGATACGCAGTATTTT
cdr3_aa: CASRLAGDTDTQYF

j_call: TRBJ2-3
d_call: NA
clone_size: NA
v_call: TRBV5-1
cdr3_nt: TGCGCCAGCAGATTGTCTACCAGGGGCAGAGATACGCAGTATTTT
cdr3_aa: CASRLSTRGRDTQYF

j_call: TRBJ2-7
d_call: NA
clone_size: NA
v_call: TRBV25-1
cdr3_nt: TGTGCCAGCAGTGGGCAGTACTACGAGCAGTACTTC
cdr3_aa: CASSGQYYEQYF

j_call: TRBJ1-1
d_call: NA
clone_size: NA
v_call: TRBV2
cdr3_nt: TGTGCCAGCAGCAAGATTGGGAAGAACACTGAAGCTTTCTTT
cdr3_aa: CASSKIGKNTEAFF

j_call: TRBJ2-1
d_call: TRBD2
clone_size: NA
v_call: TRBV6-6
cdr3_nt: TGTGCCAGCAGTGGACTCGGGGGGTACAATGAGCAGTTCTTC
cdr3_aa: CASSGLGGYNEQFF

j_call: TRBJ1-2
d_call: NA
clone_size: NA
v_call: TRBV11-2
cdr3_nt: TGTGCCAGCAGCTCCTCAGGAGGGGGTGGCTACACCTTC
cdr3_aa: CASSSSGGGGYTF

j_call: TRBJ2-5
d_call: NA
clone_size: NA
v_call: TRBV18
cdr3_nt: TGTGCCAGCTCACCCGGGGTACAAGAGACCCAGTACTTC
cdr3_aa: CASSPGVQETQYF

j_call: TRBJ2-3
d_call: NA
clone_size: NA
v_call: TRBV13
cdr3_nt: TGTGCCAGCTCCCGCTACCAGGCAGATACGCAGTATTTT
cdr3_aa: CASSRYQADTQYF

j_call: TRBJ1-1
d_call: NA
clone_size: few
v_call: TRBV30
cdr3_nt: TGTGCCTGGAGTGACCGGGACATCCGAGCTTTCTTT
cdr3_aa: CAWSDRDIRAFF

j_call: TRBJ2-1
d_call: NA
clone_size: NA
v_call: TRBV5-4
cdr3_nt: TGTGCCAGCAGCTTTCCATTTCCGGGACGAAACAATGAGCAGTTCTTC
cdr3_aa: CASSFPFPGRNNEQFF

j_call: TRBJ1-4
d_call: TRBD1
clone_size: NA
v_call: TRBV5-6
cdr3_nt: TGTGCCAGCAGCCGCAAACAGGGGGACGAAAAACTGTTTTTT
cdr3_aa: CASSRKQGDEKLFF

j_call: TRBJ1-5
d_call: NA
clone_size: few
v_call: TRBV30
cdr3_nt: TGTGCCTGGAGTGCCCCAGGGCCTCCCGATCAGCCCCAGCATTTT
cdr3_aa: CAWSAPGPPDQPQHF

j_call: TRBJ1-2
d_call: NA
clone_size: NA
v_call: TRBV10-3
cdr3_nt: TGTGCCATCAGTGAGGCCACAGGGATCGGGGACTATGGCTACACCTTC
cdr3_aa: CAISEATGIGDYGYTF

j_call: TRBJ2-4
d_call: NA
clone_size: NA
v_call: TRBV28
cdr3_nt: TGTGCCAGCAGTTCCAGGGGAGGGGCCAAAAACATTCAGTACTTC
cdr3_aa: CASSSRGGAKNIQYF

j_call: TRBJ2-3
d_call: NA
clone_size: NA
v_call: TRBV5-1
cdr3_nt: TGCGCCAGCAGCAATCCGGGACGAAACACAGATACGCAGTATTTT
cdr3_aa: CASSNPGRNTDTQYF

j_call: TRBJ2-7
d_call: NA
clone_size: NA
v_call: TRBV11-2
cdr3_nt: TGTGCCAGCAGCTTAGACGCCAGGGCGTCCTACGAGCAGTACTTC
cdr3_aa: CASSLDARASYEQYF

j_call: TRBJ1-4
d_call: NA
clone_size: NA
v_call: TRBV6-6
cdr3_nt: TGTGCCAGCAGCCGCCAAGAAAAACTGTTTTTT
cdr3_aa: CASSRQEKLFF

j_call: TRBJ2-7
d_call: NA
clone_size: NA
v_call: TRBV7-2
cdr3_nt: TGTGCCAGCAGCTTAGCGTGGGGGAACGAGCAGTACTTC
cdr3_aa: CASSLAWGNEQYF

j_call: TRBJ1-1
d_call: TRBD1
clone_size: NA
v_call: TRBV6-1
cdr3_nt: TGTGCCGGAAGGACAGGAAACACTGAAGCTTTCTTT
cdr3_aa: CAGRTGNTEAFF

j_call: TRBJ1-5
d_call: NA
clone_size: NA
v_call: TRBV11-2
cdr3_nt: TGTGCCAGCAGCCCAGGGGTCGGCTATAGCAATCAGCCCCAGCATTTT
cdr3_aa: CASSPGVGYSNQPQHF

j_call: TRBJ2-2
d_call: TRBD2
clone_size: NA
v_call: TRBV28
cdr3_nt: TGTGCCAGCACCCCGGGAGGGCCGAACACCGGGGAGCTGTTTTTT
cdr3_aa: CASTPGGPNTGELFF

j_call: TRBJ1-6
d_call: NA
clone_size: once
v_call: TRBV5-1
cdr3_nt: TGCGCCAGCAGCTTGGATACTTCTTCACCCCTCCACTTT
cdr3_aa: CASSLDTSSPLHF

j_call: TRBJ1-1
d_call: NA
clone_size: NA
v_call: TRBV5-5
cdr3_nt: TGTGCCAGCAGCTTGGACATGAGGCTCGCGGGGGTTGAAGCTTTCTTT
cdr3_aa: CASSLDMRLAGVEAFF

j_call: TRBJ2-7
d_call: NA
clone_size: NA
v_call: TRBV29-1
cdr3_nt: TGCAGCGTTGTGAACAGGGACGAGCAGTACTTC
cdr3_aa: CSVVNRDEQYF

j_call: TRBJ2-7
d_call: NA
clone_size: NA
v_call: TRBV5-1
cdr3_nt: TGCGCCAGCAGCTTGAGAGGGGATACGGATTACGAGCAGTACTTC
cdr3_aa: CASSLRGDTDYEQYF

j_call: TRBJ2-2
d_call: NA
clone_size: once
v_call: TRBV19
cdr3_nt: TGTGCCAGCTGGGCCTCGCGGGGCGGGGAGCTGTTTTTT
cdr3_aa: CASWASRGGELFF

j_call: TRBJ1-4
d_call: NA
clone_size: NA
v_call: TRBV6-1
cdr3_nt: TGTGCCAGCAACCCAGGGGCCCCCGGTGAAAAACTGTTTTTT
cdr3_aa: CASNPGAPGEKLFF

j_call: TRBJ2-7
d_call: TRBD1
clone_size: once
v_call: TRBV2
cdr3_nt: TGTGCCAGCAGTGTAAGTCCCGGGACAGGCAGCTACGAGCAGTACTTC
cdr3_aa: CASSVSPGTGSYEQYF

j_call: TRBJ2-1
d_call: NA
clone_size: NA
v_call: TRBV6-1
cdr3_nt: TGTGCCAGCAGTGAACGGACAGTCTCCTACAATGAGCAGTTCTTC
cdr3_aa: CASSERTVSYNEQFF

j_call: TRBJ1-5
d_call: TRBD1
clone_size: few
v_call: TRBV4-1
cdr3_nt: TGCGCCAGCAGCCGCTTACAGGGGGATCAGCCCCAGCATTTT
cdr3_aa: CASSRLQGDQPQHF

j_call: TRBJ1-2
d_call: TRBD1
clone_size: NA
v_call: TRBV6-5
cdr3_nt: TGTGCCAGCAGTAAGGGACAGAACTATGGCTACACCTTC
cdr3_aa: CASSKGQNYGYTF

j_call: TRBJ2-7
d_call: TRBD1
clone_size: NA
v_call: TRBV25-1
cdr3_nt: TGTGCCAGCAGTGAACTAGGGACAGGAGGTTACGAGCAGTACTTC
cdr3_aa: CASSELGTGGYEQYF

j_call: TRBJ2-7
d_call: TRBD1
clone_size: NA
v_call: TRBV5-1
cdr3_nt: TGCGCCAGCAGCCCTTCGGGACAGGGCTACGAGCAGTACTTC
cdr3_aa: CASSPSGQGYEQYF

j_call: TRBJ2-5
d_call: NA
clone_size: NA
v_call: TRBV7-7
cdr3_nt: TGTGCTAGCAGCTTAGTTCTCGTAGAGACCCAGTACTTC
cdr3_aa: CASSLVLVETQYF

j_call: TRBJ1-5
d_call: TRBD1
clone_size: NA
v_call: TRBV4-1
cdr3_nt: TGCGCCAGCAGCAGGACAGGGGGCACTGATCAGCCCCAGCATTTT
cdr3_aa: CASSRTGGTDQPQHF

j_call: TRBJ2-7
d_call: NA
clone_size: NA
v_call: TRBV2
cdr3_nt: TGTGCCAGCAGTATCACAGAAATCTACGAGCAGTACTTC
cdr3_aa: CASSITEIYEQYF

j_call: TRBJ2-5
d_call: TRBD1
clone_size: NA
v_call: TRBV5-1
cdr3_nt: TGCGCCAGCAGCTTGGGGGACAGGGCAGAGACCCAGTACTTC
cdr3_aa: CASSLGDRAETQYF

j_call: TRBJ1-1
d_call: NA
clone_size: NA
v_call: TRBV7-9
cdr3_nt: TGTGCCAGCAGCTTACGGACCCGTATGGACACTGAAGCTTTCTTT
cdr3_aa: CASSLRTRMDTEAFF

j_call: TRBJ2-1
d_call: TRBD2
clone_size: NA
v_call: TRBV5-4
cdr3_nt: TGTGCCAGCAGCTTAAAGCGGGGGGCGGGCAATGAGCAGTTCTTC
cdr3_aa: CASSLKRGAGNEQFF

j_call: TRBJ2-7
d_call: NA
clone_size: NA
v_call: TRBV27
cdr3_nt: TGTGCCAGCAGTTTAGGAGGAGCTACCTACGAGCAGTACTTC
cdr3_aa: CASSLGGATYEQYF

j_call: TRBJ1-6
d_call: NA
clone_size: few
v_call: TRBV14
cdr3_nt: TGTGCCAGCAGCCAACAAACGATGGGTTCACCCCTCCACTTT
cdr3_aa: CASSQQTMGSPLHF

j_call: TRBJ2-1
d_call: NA
clone_size: NA
v_call: TRBV2
cdr3_nt: TGTGCCAGCAGTGAAATGGGAAAAGGTGGCAATGAGCAGTTCTTC
cdr3_aa: CASSEMGKGGNEQFF

j_call: TRBJ1-5
d_call: TRBD1
clone_size: once
v_call: TRBV28
cdr3_nt: TGTGCCAGCAGCTCGACAGGGCTAAATCAGCCCCAGCATTTT
cdr3_aa: CASSSTGLNQPQHF